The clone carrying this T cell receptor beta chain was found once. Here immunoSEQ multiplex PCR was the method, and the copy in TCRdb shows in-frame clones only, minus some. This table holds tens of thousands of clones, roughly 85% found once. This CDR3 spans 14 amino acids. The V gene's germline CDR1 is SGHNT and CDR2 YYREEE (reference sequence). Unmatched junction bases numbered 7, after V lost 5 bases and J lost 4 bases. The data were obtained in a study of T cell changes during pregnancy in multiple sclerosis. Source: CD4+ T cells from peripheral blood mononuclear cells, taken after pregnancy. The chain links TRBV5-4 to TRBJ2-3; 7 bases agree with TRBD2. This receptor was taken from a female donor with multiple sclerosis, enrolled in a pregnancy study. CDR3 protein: CASRRDYRPDTQYF. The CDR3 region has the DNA TGTGCCAGCAGAAGGGACTACCGCCCAGATACGCAGTATTTT.